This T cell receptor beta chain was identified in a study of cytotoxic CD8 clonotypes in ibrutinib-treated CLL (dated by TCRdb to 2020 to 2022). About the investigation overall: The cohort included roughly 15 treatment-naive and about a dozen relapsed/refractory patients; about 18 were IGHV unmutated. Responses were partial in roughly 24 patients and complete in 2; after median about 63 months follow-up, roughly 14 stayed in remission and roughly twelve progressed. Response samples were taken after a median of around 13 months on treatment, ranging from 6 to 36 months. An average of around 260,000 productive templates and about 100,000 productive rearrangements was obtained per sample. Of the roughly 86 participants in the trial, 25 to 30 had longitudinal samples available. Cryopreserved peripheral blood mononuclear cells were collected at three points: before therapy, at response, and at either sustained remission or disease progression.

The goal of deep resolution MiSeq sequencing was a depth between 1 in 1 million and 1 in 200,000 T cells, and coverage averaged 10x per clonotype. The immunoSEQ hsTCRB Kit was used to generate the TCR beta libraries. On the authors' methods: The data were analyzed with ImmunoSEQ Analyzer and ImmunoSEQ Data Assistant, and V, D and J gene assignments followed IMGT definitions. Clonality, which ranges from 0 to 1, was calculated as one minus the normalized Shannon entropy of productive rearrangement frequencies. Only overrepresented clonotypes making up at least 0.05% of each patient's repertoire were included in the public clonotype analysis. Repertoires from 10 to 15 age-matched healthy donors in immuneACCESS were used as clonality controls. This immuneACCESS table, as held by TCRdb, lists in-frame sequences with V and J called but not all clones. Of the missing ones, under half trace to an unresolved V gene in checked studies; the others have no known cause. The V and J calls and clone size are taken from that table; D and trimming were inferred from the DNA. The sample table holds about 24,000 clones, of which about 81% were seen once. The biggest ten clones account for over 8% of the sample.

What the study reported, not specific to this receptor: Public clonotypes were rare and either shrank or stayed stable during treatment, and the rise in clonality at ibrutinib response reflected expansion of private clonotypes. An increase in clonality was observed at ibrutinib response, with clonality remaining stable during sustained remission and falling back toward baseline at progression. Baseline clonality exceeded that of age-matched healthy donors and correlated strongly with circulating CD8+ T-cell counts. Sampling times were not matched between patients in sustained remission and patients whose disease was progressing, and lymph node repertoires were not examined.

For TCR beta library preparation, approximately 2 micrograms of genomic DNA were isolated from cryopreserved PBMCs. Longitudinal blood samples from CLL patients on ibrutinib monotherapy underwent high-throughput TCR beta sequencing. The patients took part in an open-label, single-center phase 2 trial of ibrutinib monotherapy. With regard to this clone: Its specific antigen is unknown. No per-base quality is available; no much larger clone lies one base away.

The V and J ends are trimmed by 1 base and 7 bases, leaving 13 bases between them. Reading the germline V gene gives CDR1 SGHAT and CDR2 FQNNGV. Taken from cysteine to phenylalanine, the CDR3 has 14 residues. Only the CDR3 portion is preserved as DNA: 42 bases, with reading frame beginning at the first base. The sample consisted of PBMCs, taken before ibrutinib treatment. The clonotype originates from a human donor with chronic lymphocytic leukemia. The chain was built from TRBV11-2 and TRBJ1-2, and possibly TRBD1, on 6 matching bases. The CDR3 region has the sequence CASSLVGGGRGYTF. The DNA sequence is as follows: TGTGCCAGCAGCTTAGTAGGAGGGGGTCGTGGCTACACCTTC.